A selection of T cell receptor beta chains follows, all from one sample in a study of blood T cell repertoires in COVID-19. The repertoire was sequenced with immunoSEQ multiplex PCR; TCRdb's copy has only in-frame clones and lacks some. The table has 85,000 to 130,000 clones, approximately 91% seen once; the top ten hold approximately 5.1%. The specimen was peripheral blood. Receptor source: a human donor in a cohort sampled during active COVID-19. Each CDR3 is given with its conserved first and last residue.

v_call cdr3_aa
TRBV19 CASSIGGKGQYNQPQHF
TRBV12-2 CASRPLIQGAPSYEQYF
TRBV9 CASSVVAGGPGELFF
TRBV5-6 CASSLGGGGTDTQYF
TRBV11-2 CASSLEAGQGQYF
TRBV9 CASSIQPGLDSGELFF
TRBV12-3/TRBV12-4 CASSSGGPYEQYF
TRBV7-2 CASAWTGASNQPQHF
TRBV28 CASSLSQGLNEQYF
TRBV5-5 CASSGRGDRETGELFF
TRBV29-1 CSGLDYYEQYF
TRBV7-9 CASSSNGASEQYF
TRBV19 CASSVNRGKNIQYF
TRBV5-6 CASSARGTGESNQPQHF
TRBV18 CASSPGRVPEAFF
TRBV4-2 CASSHEQGSPSGYTF
TRBV7-9 CASSSRGGSTDTQYF
TRBV12-3/TRBV12-4 CASRSGSGWTQYF
TRBV6-6 CASSYAARGSSPLHF
TRBV5-6 CASSLDRADEQFF
TRBV15 CATSRVGQGGADTQYF
TRBV2 CASSLSPGQGAGGYTF